This T cell receptor (beta chain) was captured in a study of graft-versus-host responses after intestinal transplantation. Study-wide context: For about three years after anti-thymocyte globulin induction, all recipients took tacrolimus and steroids.

Details on this clone: Its antigen is unknown.

Profiled with immunoSEQ multiplex PCR; TCRdb holds only in-frame clones, not every one. This table holds about 90,000 clones, 85% to 95% found once. Study findings and constraints: Circulating GvH clone levels at their peak were associated with HvG declines (early post-transplant). The authors found GvH clones in recipient marrow, some appearing first in ileum or blood.

Germline V gene lookup returns CDR1 SGHAT and CDR2 FQNNGV. The CDR3 length is 16 residues. The V end was cut by 5 bases, the J end by 4 bases, with 18 bases between. The sequencing here drew on unstimulated CD8+ T cells sorted from spleen or lymph node cells, taken before transplant. The source of this sequence is a human donor who was the organ donor for an intestinal transplant. This chain links TRBV11-2 with TRBJ2-1; tentative D call: TRBD2 (6 bases). The CDR3 nucleotides read TGTGCCAGCAGCCCCAGTGTTGGCGGACTATACAATGAGCAGTTCTTC. As protein: CASSPSVGGLYNEQFF. Complete variable domain (other parts from reference TRBV11-2 and TRBJ2-1): EAGVAQSPRYKIIEKRQSVAFWCNPISGHATLYWYQQILGQGPKLLIQFQNNGVVDDSQLPKDRFSAERLKGVDSTLKIQPAKLEDSAVYLCASSPSVGGLYNEQFFGPGTRLTVL.